This T cell receptor beta chain was recovered during a study of T cells in Graves' hyperthyroidism and ophthalmopathy. This CDR3 is 15 amino acids long. Trimming took 1 base from V and 4 from J; bases not matched to a gene: 4. Germline-derived CDR1 and CDR2 are SNHLY and FYNNEI. Absent ophthalmopathy progression within 18 months defined stable Graves' hyperthyroidism. Any patient presenting with uncontrolled infection, other autoimmune disease, pregnancy or lactation was left out. In making diagnoses, clinical symptoms, serum thyroxine and TRAb, thyroid ultrasound and orbital computed tomography were all used. Amplified regions were TCR beta CDR3 sequences from RNA transcripts. HTBI primers were the set used in a first-round RT-PCR of the TCR CDR3. TCRdb recomputed calls from the multiplex PCR reads with MiXCR, one row per CDR3 protein. The repertoire holds more than 300,000 distinct CDR3 sequences, about 15% seen once, with 20% to 25% in the top ten.

Study findings and constraints: A 13 V-J model separated ophthalmopathy from stable hyperthyroidism.

In this sample, this clonotype turned up many times. Its matching antigen is unknown. The sequencing input was blood. The TCR sequence derives from a young woman with Graves' hyperthyroidism. J is TRBJ2-3 and V is TRBV2, with 8 bases fitting TRBD1. As DNA, the CDR3 is TGTGCCAGCAGTGAAGGTGACAGGGGCGCAGATACGCAGTATTTT. Translation: CASSEGDRGADTQYF.